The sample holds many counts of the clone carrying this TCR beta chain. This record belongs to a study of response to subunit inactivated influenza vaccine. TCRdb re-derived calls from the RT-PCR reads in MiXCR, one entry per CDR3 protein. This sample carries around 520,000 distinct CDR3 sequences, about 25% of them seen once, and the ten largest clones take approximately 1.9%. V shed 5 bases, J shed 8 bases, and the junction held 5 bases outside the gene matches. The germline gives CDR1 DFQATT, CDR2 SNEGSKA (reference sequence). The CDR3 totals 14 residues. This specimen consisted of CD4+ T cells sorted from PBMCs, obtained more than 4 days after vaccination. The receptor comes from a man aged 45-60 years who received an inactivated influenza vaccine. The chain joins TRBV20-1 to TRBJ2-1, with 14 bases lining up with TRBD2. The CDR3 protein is CSASGLAGDYEQFF. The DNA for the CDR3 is TGCAGTGCTTCGGGACTAGCGGGGGATTATGAGCAGTTCTTC.